Detailed here is one T cell receptor beta chain. Its antigen is as yet unknown. A much larger clonotype is one base distant, so this may be a read error. The conserved final phenylalanine or tryptophan is absent from the CDR3, which likely points to a read error. The V gene lost 0 bases and the J gene lost 6 bases, with 11 bases spanning the gap. The CDR3 length is 14 residues. Germline CDR1 and CDR2: DFQATT and SNEGSKA (reference sequence). This entry comes from a study of Graves' ophthalmopathy and Graves' hyperthyroidism. Study-wide points: Among expanded thyroid clonotypes above 0.001 frequency, most also occurred in blood.

Investigators amplified TCR beta CDR3 regions from RNA transcripts. HTBI primers were employed in first-round RT-PCR, then a second-round multiplex PCR followed. TCRdb analysed the multiplex PCR reads with MiXCR anew, one entry per CDR3 protein. The repertoire consists of 400,000 to 450,000 distinct CDR3 sequences, with around 21% occurring once and the leading ten covering roughly 3%. The sequence derives from a woman between 18 and 29 years old with stable Graves' hyperthyroidism. The sample taken for sequencing was peripheral blood. The rearrangement joins TRBV20-1 to TRBJ2-2, with D possibly being TRBD1 or TRBD2 (5 bases each). CDR3 residues: CSARDDRGAGELFL. CDR3 nucleotide sequence: TGCAGTGCTAGAGACGACAGAGGGGCCGGGGAGCTGTTTTTG.